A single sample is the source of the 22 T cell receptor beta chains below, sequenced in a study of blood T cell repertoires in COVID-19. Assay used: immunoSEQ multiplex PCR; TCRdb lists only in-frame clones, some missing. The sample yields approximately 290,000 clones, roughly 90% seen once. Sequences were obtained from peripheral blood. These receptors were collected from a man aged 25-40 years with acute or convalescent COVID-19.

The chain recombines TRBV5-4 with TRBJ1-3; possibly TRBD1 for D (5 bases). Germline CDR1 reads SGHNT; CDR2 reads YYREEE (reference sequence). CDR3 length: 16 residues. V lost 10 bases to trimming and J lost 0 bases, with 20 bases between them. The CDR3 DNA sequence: TGTGCCCCTGCGGGGGGACGGACTCTCTCTGGAAACACCATATATTTT. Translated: CAPAGGRTLSGNTIYF.

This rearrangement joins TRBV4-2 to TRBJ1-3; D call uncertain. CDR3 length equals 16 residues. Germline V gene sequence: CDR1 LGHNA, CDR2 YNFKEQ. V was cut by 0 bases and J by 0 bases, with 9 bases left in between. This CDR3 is CASSQDFSRSGNTIYF. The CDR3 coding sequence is TGTGCCAGCAGCCAAGATTTTTCCCGCTCTGGAAACACCATATATTTT.

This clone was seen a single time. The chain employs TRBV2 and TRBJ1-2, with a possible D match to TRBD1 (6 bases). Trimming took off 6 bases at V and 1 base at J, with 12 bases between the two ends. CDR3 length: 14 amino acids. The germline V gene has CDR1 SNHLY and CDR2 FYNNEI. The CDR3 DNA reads TGTGCCAGCAGGTTAAGGGGGGGTAACTATGGCTACACCTTC. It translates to CASRLRGGNYGYTF. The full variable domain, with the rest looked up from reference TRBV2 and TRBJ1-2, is EPEVTQTPSHQVTQMGQEVILRCVPISNHLYFYWYRQILGQKVEFLVSFYNNEISEKSEIFDDQFSVERPDGSNFTLKIRSTKLEDSAMYFCASRLRGGNYGYTFGSGTRLTVV.

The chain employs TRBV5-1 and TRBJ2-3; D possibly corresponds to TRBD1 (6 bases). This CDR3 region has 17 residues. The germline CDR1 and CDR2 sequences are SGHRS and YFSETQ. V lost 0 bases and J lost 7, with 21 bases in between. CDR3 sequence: CASSLGLDSGVTNTQYF. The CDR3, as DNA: TGCGCCAGCAGCTTGGGGTTGGACAGTGGAGTAACTAATACGCAGTATTTT.

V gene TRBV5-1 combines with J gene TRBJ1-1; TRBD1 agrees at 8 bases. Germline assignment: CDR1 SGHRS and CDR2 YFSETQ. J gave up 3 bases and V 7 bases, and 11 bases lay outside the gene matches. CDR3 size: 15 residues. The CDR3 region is CASSAAGQGDTEAFF. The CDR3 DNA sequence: TGCGCCAGCTCCGCCGCCGGACAGGGTGACACTGAAGCTTTCTTT.

The CDR3 DNA reads as TGTGCCAGTGGGGACAGCTACACTGAAGCTTTCTTT. It specifies CASGDSYTEAFF. V gene TRBV19 combines with J gene TRBJ1-1; 7 bases agree with TRBD1. CDR1 is LNHDA, CDR2 SQIVND, per germline (reference sequence). The CDR3 is 12 residues long. Trimming removed 8 bases from V and 3 bases from J; junction bases left unmatched: 3.

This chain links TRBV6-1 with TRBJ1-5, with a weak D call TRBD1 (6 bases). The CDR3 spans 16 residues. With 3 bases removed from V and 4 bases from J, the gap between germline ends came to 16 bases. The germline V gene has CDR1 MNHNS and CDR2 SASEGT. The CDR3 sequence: CASSENETGHNQPQHF. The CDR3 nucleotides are TGTGCCAGCAGTGAGAACGAGACAGGACATAATCAGCCCCAGCATTTT.

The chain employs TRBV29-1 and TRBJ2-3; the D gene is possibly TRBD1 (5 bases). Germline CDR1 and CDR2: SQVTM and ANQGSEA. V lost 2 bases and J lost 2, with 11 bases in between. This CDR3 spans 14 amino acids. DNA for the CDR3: TGCAGCGTTGAACGGGCAGGGAACACAGATACGCAGTATTTT. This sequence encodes CSVERAGNTDTQYF.

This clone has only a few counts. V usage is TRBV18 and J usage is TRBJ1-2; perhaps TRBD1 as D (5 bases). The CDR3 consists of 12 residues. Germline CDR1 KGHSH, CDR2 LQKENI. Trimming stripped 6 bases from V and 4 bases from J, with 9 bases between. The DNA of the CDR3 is TGTGCCAGCTCGCGGGGGGTCTATGGCTACACCTTC. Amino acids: CASSRGVYGYTF. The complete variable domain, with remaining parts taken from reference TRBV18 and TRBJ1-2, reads NAGVMQNPRHLVRRRGQEARLRCSPMKGHSHVYWYRQLPEEGLKFMVYLQKENIIDESGMPKERFSAEFPKEGPSILRIQQVVRGDSAAYFCASSRGVYGYTFGSGTRLTVV.

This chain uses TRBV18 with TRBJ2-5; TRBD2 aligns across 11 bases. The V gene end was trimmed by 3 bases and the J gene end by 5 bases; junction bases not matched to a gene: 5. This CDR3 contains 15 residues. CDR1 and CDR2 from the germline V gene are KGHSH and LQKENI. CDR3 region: CASSPVAGGPETQYF. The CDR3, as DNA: TGTGCCAGCTCACCTGTAGCGGGAGGGCCGGAGACCCAGTACTTC.

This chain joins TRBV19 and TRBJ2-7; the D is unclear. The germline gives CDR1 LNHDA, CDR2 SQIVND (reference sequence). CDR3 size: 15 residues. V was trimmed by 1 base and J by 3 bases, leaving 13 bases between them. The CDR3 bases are TGTGCCAGTAGTATAGTGGGCAGGCCGGACTACGAGCAGTACTTC. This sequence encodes CASSIVGRPDYEQYF.

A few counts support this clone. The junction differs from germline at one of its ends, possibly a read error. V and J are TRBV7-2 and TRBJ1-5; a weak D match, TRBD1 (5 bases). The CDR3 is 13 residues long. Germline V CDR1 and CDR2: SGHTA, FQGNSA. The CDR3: CASSQSTWTLLDF. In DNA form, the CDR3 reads TGTGCCAGCAGCCAATCTACCTGGACATTATTAGATTTT.

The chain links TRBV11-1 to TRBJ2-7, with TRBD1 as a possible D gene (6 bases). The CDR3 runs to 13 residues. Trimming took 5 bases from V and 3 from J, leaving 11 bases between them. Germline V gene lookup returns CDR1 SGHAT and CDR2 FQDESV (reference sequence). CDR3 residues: CASSPTQGYEQYF. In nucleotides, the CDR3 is TGTGCCAGCAGCCCTACACAGGGCTACGAGCAGTACTTC.

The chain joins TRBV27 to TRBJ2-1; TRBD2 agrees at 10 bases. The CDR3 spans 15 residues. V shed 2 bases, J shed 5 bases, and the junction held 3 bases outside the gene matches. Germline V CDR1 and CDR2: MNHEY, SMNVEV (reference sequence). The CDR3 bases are TGTGCCAGCAGTTTAAGCGGGAGGGTCCACAATGAGCAGTTCTTC. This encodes CASSLSGRVHNEQFF.

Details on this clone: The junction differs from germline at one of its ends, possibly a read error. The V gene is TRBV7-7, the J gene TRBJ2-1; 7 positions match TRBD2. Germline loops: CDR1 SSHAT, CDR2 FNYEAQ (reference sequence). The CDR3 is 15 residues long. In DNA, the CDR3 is TGTGCTAGCAGCTTAAGGCTAGCGGAATACAATGAGCAGTTCTTC. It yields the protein CASSLRLAEYNEQFF.

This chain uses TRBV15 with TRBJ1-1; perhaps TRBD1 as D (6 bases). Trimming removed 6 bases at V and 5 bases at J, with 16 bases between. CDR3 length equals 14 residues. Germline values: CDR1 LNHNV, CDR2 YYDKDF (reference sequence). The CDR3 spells CATSPTGRGTEAFF. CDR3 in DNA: TGTGCCACCAGTCCTACAGGGAGAGGGACTGAAGCTTTCTTT.

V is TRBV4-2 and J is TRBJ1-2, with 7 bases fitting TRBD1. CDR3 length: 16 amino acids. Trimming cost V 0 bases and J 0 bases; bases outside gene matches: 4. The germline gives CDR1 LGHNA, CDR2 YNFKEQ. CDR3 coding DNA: TGTGCCAGCAGCCAAGACGTTGGGACAGCTAACTATGGCTACACCTTC. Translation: CASSQDVGTANYGYTF.

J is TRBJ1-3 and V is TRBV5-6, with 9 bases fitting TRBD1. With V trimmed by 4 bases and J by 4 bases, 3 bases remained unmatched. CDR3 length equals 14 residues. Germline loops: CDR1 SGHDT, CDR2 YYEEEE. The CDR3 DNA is TGTGCCAGCAGCCTGGACAGGGGAGGAAACACCATATATTTT. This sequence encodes CASSLDRGGNTIYF.

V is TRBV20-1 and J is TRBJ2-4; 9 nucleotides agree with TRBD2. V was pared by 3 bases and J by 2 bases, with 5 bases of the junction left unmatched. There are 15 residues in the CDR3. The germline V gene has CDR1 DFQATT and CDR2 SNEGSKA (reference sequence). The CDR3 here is CSASGGGASKNIQYF. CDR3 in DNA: TGCAGTGCTAGTGGCGGGGGGGCGTCCAAAAACATTCAGTACTTC.

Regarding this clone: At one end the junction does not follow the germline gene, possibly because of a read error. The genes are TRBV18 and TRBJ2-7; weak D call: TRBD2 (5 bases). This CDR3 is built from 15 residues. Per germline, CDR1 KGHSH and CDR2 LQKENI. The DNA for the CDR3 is TGTGCCAGCTCACCAACCGGGGTACTCTCCTCCGAGCAGTACTTC. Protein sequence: CASSPTGVLSSEQYF.

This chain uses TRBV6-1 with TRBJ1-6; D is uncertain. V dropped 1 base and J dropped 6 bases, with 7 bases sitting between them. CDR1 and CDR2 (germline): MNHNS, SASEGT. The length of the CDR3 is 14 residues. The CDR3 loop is CASSEVGSNSPLHF. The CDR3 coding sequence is TGTGCCAGCAGTGAAGTGGGCAGTAATTCACCCCTCCACTTT.

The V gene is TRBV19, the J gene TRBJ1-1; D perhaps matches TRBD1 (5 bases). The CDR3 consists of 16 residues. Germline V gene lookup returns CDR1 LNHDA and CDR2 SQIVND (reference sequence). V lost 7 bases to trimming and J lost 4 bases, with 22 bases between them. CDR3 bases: TGTGCCAGTAATCCCATCCCGGGACTGCTAACCACTGAAGCTTTCTTT. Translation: CASNPIPGLLTTEAFF. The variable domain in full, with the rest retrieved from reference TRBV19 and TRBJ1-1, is DGGITQSPKYLFRKEGQNVTLSCEQNLNHDAMYWYRQDPGQGLRLIYYSQIVNDFQKGDIAEGYSVSREKKESFPLTVTSAQKNPTAFYLCASNPIPGLLTTEAFFGQGTRLTVV.